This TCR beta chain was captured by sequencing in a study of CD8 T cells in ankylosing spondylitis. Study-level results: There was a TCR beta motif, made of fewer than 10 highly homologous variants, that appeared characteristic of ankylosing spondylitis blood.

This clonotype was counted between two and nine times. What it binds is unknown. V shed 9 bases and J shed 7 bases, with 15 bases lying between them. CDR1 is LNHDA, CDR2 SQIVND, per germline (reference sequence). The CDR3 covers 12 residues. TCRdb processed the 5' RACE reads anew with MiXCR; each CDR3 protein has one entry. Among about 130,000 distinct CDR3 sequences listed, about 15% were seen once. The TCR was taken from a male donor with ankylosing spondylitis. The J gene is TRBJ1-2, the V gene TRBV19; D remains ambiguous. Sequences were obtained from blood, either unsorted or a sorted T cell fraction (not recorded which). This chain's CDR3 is CASRPALGGYTF. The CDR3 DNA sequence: TGTGCCAGCCGCCCTGCGTTAGGTGGCTACACCTTC. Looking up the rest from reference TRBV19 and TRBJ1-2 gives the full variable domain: DGGITQSPKYLFRKEGQNVTLSCEQNLNHDAMYWYRQDPGQGLRLIYYSQIVNDFQKGDIAEGYSVSREKKESFPLTVTSAQKNPTAFYLCASRPALGGYTFGSGTRLTVV.